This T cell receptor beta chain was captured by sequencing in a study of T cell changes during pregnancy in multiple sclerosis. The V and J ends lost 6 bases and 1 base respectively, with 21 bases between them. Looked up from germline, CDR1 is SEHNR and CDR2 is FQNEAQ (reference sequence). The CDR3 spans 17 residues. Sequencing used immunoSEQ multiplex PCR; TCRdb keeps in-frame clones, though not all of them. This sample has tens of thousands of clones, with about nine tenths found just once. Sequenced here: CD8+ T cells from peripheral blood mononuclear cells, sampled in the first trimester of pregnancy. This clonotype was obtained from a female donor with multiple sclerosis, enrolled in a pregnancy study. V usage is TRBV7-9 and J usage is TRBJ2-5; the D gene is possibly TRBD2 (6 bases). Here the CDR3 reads CASSPQRAGPPQETQYF. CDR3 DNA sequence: TGTGCCAGCAGTCCTCAACGGGCGGGACCCCCCCAAGAGACCCAGTACTTC. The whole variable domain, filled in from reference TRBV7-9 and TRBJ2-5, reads DTGVSQNPRHKITKRGQNVTFRCDPISEHNRLYWYRQTLGQGPEFLTYFQNEAQLEKSRLLSDRFSAERPKGSFSTLEIQRTEQGDSAMYLCASSPQRAGPPQETQYFGPGTRLLVL.